A selection of T cell receptor beta chains follows, all from one sample in a study of blood T cell repertoires in COVID-19. Sequenced by immunoSEQ multiplex PCR; TCRdb stores in-frame clones only, minus some. The sample holds 240,000 or so clones, 80% to 90% seen once. Sequences were obtained from peripheral blood. Source of these receptors: a woman older than 75 with COVID-19, enrolled during active disease. CDR3s include the opening cysteine and the closing phenylalanine or tryptophan. The D gene is left open where the match is weak. Expanded clones are given a class, and other clones once, few, many or no size at all.

d_call,cdr3_length,clone_size,j_call,v_call,cdr3_nt,cdr3_aa
-,14,-,TRBJ1-1,TRBV11-2,TGTGCCAGCAGCATTCGCGAGGGGAACACTGAAGCTTTCTTT,CASSIREGNTEAFF
TRBD1,15,once,TRBJ2-6,TRBV6-5,TGTGCCAGCCAATTGCAGGGGGCTGGGGCCAACGTCCTGACTTTC,CASQLQGAGANVLTF
TRBD1,13,-,TRBJ1-2,TRBV18,TGTGCCAGCTCACCGGACAGGGGGTTTGGCTACACCTTC,CASSPDRGFGYTF
-,16,-,TRBJ1-1,TRBV5-1,TGCGCCAGCAGCTTGTACACAAAAGAATGGAACACTGAAGCTTTCTTT,CASSLYTKEWNTEAFF
-,13,-,TRBJ1-3,TRBV18,TGTGCCAGCTCCCCAGGGGCCGGAAACACCATATATTTT,CASSPGAGNTIYF
-,13,-,TRBJ1-5,TRBV27,TGTGCCAGCAGTTGGAGGGGAAATCAGCCCCAGCATTTT,CASSWRGNQPQHF
TRBD2,17,-,TRBJ2-2,TRBV7-2,TGTGCCAGCAGCTTAGGCAGGCTAGCGGGGAACACCGGGGAGCTGTTTTTT,CASSLGRLAGNTGELFF
-,13,once,TRBJ2-5,TRBV4-1,TGCGCCAGCAGCCACGTTCTTCAAGAGACCCAGTACTTC,CASSHVLQETQYF
TRBD1,14,-,TRBJ1-1,TRBV5-1,TGCGCCAGCAGCTTCCAACCGGACAGGTCTGAAGCTTTCTTT,CASSFQPDRSEAFF
TRBD1,16,few,TRBJ1-1,TRBV7-9,TGTGCCAGCAGCCCGGACAGGGCTTACGTGAACACTGAAGCTTTCTTT,CASSPDRAYVNTEAFF
-,13,-,TRBJ2-3,TRBV6-6,TGTGCCAGCATCGCCTTGGCAACAGATACGCAGTATTTT,CASIALATDTQYF
-,15,once,TRBJ2-1,TRBV19,TGTGCCAGTAGTAAAGGGGATAGCTCCTACAATGAGCAGTTCTTC,CASSKGDSSYNEQFF
TRBD1,16,-,TRBJ1-4,TRBV9,TGTGCCAGCAGCGTGGGACAGGGCTTAACTAATGAAAAACTGTTTTTT,CASSVGQGLTNEKLFF
-,14,-,TRBJ1-1,TRBV21-1,TGTGCCAGCAGCAGCTCGGAGGGCGACACTGAAGCTTTCTTT,CASSSSEGDTEAFF
TRBD2,18,-,TRBJ2-1,TRBV4-1,TGCGCCAGCAGCCCTAGCGAGACGGGAGCGGGGGGGTACAATGAGCAGTTCTTC,CASSPSETGAGGYNEQFF
-,15,-,TRBJ1-6,TRBV23-1,TGCGCCAGCAGTCGACAGTCCCTGACGGAGTCACCCCTCCACTTT,CASSRQSLTESPLHF
TRBD1,14,-,TRBJ1-3,TRBV20-1,TGCAGTGCTAGTGGGACAGGGCCCGGAAACACCATATATTTT,CSASGTGPGNTIYF
-,15,few,TRBJ2-2,TRBV7-9,TGTGCCAGCAGCTTAGCCGCGCCGAACACCGGGGAGCTGTTTTTT,CASSLAAPNTGELFF
TRBD1,14,-,TRBJ2-1,TRBV7-9,TGTGCCAGCAGCCCGACCGGGACAGGCAATGAGCAGTTCTTC,CASSPTGTGNEQFF
-,12,-,TRBJ1-1,TRBV6-1,TGTGCCAGCAGTGAATACAGGGCGGGGGGGGTCTTT,CASSEYRAGGVF
-,17,few,TRBJ1-5,TRBV10-3,TGTGCCATCAGTGAGGCTTGGGGCCTCGGAAGCAATCAGCCCCAGCATTTT,CAISEAWGLGSNQPQHF
TRBD1,15,-,TRBJ1-5,TRBV6-2/TRBV6-3,TGTGCCAGCAGTTACTTTTTAGGACAGGGTCAGCCCCAGCATTTT,CASSYFLGQGQPQHF
-,14,once,TRBJ1-2,TRBV13,TGTGCCAGCAGCTTCGGGAGGGGTGGACGTGGCTACACCTTC,CASSFGRGGRGYTF
TRBD1,15,once,TRBJ2-4,TRBV4-3,TGCGCCAGCAGCCAGACAGGGACCCTCGAGGGAATTCAGTACTTC,CASSQTGTLEGIQYF
-,14,-,TRBJ2-7,TRBV6-5,TGTGCCAGCAGTTTCGGGGACTCGACCCACGAGCAGTACTTC,CASSFGDSTHEQYF
-,14,-,TRBJ1-1,TRBV28,TGTGCCAGCAGCCTCCACAGGGAGGGGACTGAAGCTTTCTTT,CASSLHREGTEAFF
-,16,few,TRBJ1-5,TRBV4-1,TGCGCCAGCAGCCAAGATCCGACAGAGATCTATCAGCCCCAGCATTTT,CASSQDPTEIYQPQHF
-,14,-,TRBJ1-1,TRBV4-1,TGCGCCAGCAGCCGAGGACACACGAACACTGAAGCTTTCTTT,CASSRGHTNTEAFF
-,15,-,TRBJ2-2,TRBV9,TGTGCCAGCAGCGTAGCTGGGGGGTGGACCGGGGAGCTGTTTTTT,CASSVAGGWTGELFF
TRBD1,13,-,TRBJ2-7,TRBV30,TGTGCCTGGAGCAGGGACAGCAGGTACGAGCAGTACTTC,CAWSRDSRYEQYF
-,14,many,TRBJ2-3,TRBV7-9,TGTGCCAGCAGCACGCACAGGAGCACAGATACGCAGTATTTT,CASSTHRSTDTQYF
TRBD1,15,-,TRBJ2-5,TRBV11-3,TGTGCCAGCAGCTTAGTGGGACAGGGTACGGGGACCCAGTACTTC,CASSLVGQGTGTQYF
-,14,-,TRBJ1-2,TRBV19,TGTGCCAGTAGAGAACCTGGGCAGATCTATGGCTACACCTTC,CASREPGQIYGYTF
-,11,-,TRBJ1-1,TRBV20-1,TGCAGTGCTGCCTCAGGGACTGAAGCTTTCTTT,CSAASGTEAFF
TRBD1,17,few,TRBJ2-2,TRBV27,TGTGCCAGCAGTTGGACAAGGGGACAGGGGATCACCGGGGAGCTGTTTTTT,CASSWTRGQGITGELFF
-,11,-,TRBJ1-1,TRBV12-3/TRBV12-4,TGTGCCAGCAGTTGGGGACTAGAAGCTTTCTTT,CASSWGLEAFF
-,16,-,TRBJ2-7,TRBV2,TGTGCCAGCAGTGAAGCGAGGAGTCGGGTACGGTACGAGCAGTACTTC,CASSEARSRVRYEQYF
-,16,-,TRBJ1-3,TRBV3-1/TRBV3-2,TGTGCCAGCAGCACCCGGGACATTTCCTCTGGAAACACCATATATTTT,CASSTRDISSGNTIYF
-,14,-,TRBJ1-5,TRBV28,TGTGCCAGCAGACAAGCCAGGGACAATCAGCCCCAGCATTTT,CASRQARDNQPQHF
TRBD2,16,-,TRBJ2-6,TRBV19,TGTGCCAGTAGTTCGGGACTAGCGGCAGGGGCCAACGTCCTGACTTTC,CASSSGLAAGANVLTF
TRBD1,15,-,TRBJ2-1,TRBV13,TGTGCCAGCAGCCCCAGCGGACAGGGGAGAAATGAGCAGTTCTTC,CASSPSGQGRNEQFF
TRBD1,11,-,TRBJ2-5,TRBV5-5,TGTGCCAGCAGCGGGACAGGGGTGGAGTACTTC,CASSGTGVEYF
-,13,-,TRBJ1-1,TRBV10-1,TGCGCCAGCGCTGGACACCTTAACACTGAAGCTTTCTTT,CASAGHLNTEAFF
TRBD1,13,-,TRBJ1-1,TRBV7-6,TGTGCCAGCAGCTTTCAGGGGGACACTGAAGCTTTCTTT,CASSFQGDTEAFF
-,14,-,TRBJ2-7,TRBV10-3,TGTGCCATCAGTGCCGGGACACCTTTCTACGAGCAGTACTTC,CAISAGTPFYEQYF
-,15,-,TRBJ2-1,TRBV5-5,TGTGCCAGCGACCACCGGGGGAGCTCCTACAATGAGCAGTTCTTC,CASDHRGSSYNEQFF
TRBD1,16,-,TRBJ1-1,TRBV5-1,TGCGCCAGCAGCTTCCCCCTTACAGGGGGCGGGGGTGAAGCTTTCTTT,CASSFPLTGGGGEAFF
TRBD1,15,once,TRBJ1-2,TRBV5-6,TGTGCCAGCAGCTTGACATCAGGACAGGCCTATGGCTACACCTTC,CASSLTSGQAYGYTF
TRBD1,15,-,TRBJ1-1,TRBV7-2,TGTGCCAGCAGCTTTCACAGGGGAGTAAACACTGAAGCTTTCTTT,CASSFHRGVNTEAFF
-,15,-,TRBJ1-1,TRBV21-1,TGTGCCAGCAGCAAATGTAACAGGGAGTGGACTGAAGCTTTCTTT,CASSKCNREWTEAFF
TRBD1,13,-,TRBJ1-5,TRBV10-3,TGTGCCACCCGGGACAGGGACAATCAGCCCCAGCATTTT,CATRDRDNQPQHF
-,12,-,TRBJ2-5,TRBV9,TGTGCCAGCAGCTTCCCCAAAGAGACCCAGTACTTC,CASSFPKETQYF
TRBD1,13,-,TRBJ1-2,TRBV12-3/TRBV12-4,TGTGCCAGCAGTTTAAGCGACAGGGTTGGCTACACCTTC,CASSLSDRVGYTF
-,13,-,TRBJ2-2,TRBV7-3,TGTGCCAGCAGCCAGGCCCTTCCCCGGGAGCTGTTTTTT,CASSQALPRELFF
-,15,-,TRBJ2-7,TRBV7-2,TGTGCCAGCAGCTTACAGGGTGTAGGTGGCTACGAGCAGTACTTC,CASSLQGVGGYEQYF
-,13,-,TRBJ2-3,TRBV5-1,TGCGCCAGCAGTTGGGACTTCACAGATACGCAGTATTTT,CASSWDFTDTQYF
-,15,-,TRBJ2-7,TRBV7-8,TGTGCCAGCAGCTTAGTGGCGGATAGCTCCTACGAGCAGTACTTC,CASSLVADSSYEQYF